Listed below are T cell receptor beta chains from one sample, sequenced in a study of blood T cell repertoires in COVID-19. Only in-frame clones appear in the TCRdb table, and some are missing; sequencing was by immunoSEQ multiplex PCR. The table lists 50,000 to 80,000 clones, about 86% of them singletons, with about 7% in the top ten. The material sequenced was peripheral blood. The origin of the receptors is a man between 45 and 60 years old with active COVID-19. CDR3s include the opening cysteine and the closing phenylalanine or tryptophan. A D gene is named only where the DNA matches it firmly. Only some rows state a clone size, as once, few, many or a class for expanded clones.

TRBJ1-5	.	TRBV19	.	TGTGCCAGTAGTATGAGCATGGTGTCGAATCAGCCCCAGCATTTT	CASSMSMVSNQPQHF
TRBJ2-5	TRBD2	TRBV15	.	TGTGCCACCAGCCACGGTGCCAATCCTAGCGGGGGTGAGACCCAGTACTTC	CATSHGANPSGGETQYF
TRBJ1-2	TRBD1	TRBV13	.	TGTGCCAGCAGCTTCACAGGGGCTGGCTACACCTTC	CASSFTGAGYTF
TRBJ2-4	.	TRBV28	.	TGTGCCAGCAGTTCCCCACCAGGGAACATTCAGTACTTC	CASSSPPGNIQYF
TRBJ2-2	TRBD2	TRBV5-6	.	TGTGCCAGCAGCGTAGCGGGAGGGCTTATTACCGGGGAGCTGTTTTTT	CASSVAGGLITGELFF
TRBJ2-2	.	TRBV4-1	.	TGCGCCAGCAGCCCACGGACATCGGGTTTAACCGGGGAGCTGTTTTTT	CASSPRTSGLTGELFF
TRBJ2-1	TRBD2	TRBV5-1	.	TGCGCCAGCAGCCCTACAACACTAGCGGGAACTAACAATGAGCAGTTCTTC	CASSPTTLAGTNNEQFF
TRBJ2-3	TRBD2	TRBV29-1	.	TGCAGCGTTGCGCAAAGGCTAGCGGCTAGCACAGATACGCAGTATTTT	CSVAQRLAASTDTQYF
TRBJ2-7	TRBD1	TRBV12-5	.	TGTGCTAGTGGGTCCGACAGGGGGTACGAGCAGTACTTC	CASGSDRGYEQYF
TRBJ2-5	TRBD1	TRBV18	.	TGTGCCAGCTCACCGTACAGGGGCCAAGAGACCCAGTACTTC	CASSPYRGQETQYF
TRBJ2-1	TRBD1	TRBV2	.	TGTGCCAGCAGCGGGACAGGGGGCGGTGAGCAGTTCTTC	CASSGTGGGEQFF
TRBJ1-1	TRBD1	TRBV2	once	TGTGCCAGCAAGGGGGGGTCGGACAGGGGAATGAACACTGAAGCTTTCTTT	CASKGGSDRGMNTEAFF
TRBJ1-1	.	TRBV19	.	TGTGCCAGTAGTGCATATCCCGGGAGATTTCAAGGCGCTGAAGCTTTCTTT	CASSAYPGRFQGAEAFF
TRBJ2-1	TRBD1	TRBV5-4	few	TGTGCCAGCAGCTTGACAGGGGGAGAAGGAGAGCAGTTCTTC	CASSLTGGEGEQFF
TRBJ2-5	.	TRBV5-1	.	TGCGCCAGCAGCTCCTGGACGGGGAGAGGGGAGACCCAGTACTTC	CASSSWTGRGETQYF
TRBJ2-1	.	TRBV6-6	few	TGTGCCAGCAGTTGGGCGGGATCTTCGAATGAGCAGTTCTTC	CASSWAGSSNEQFF
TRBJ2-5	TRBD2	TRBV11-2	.	TGTGCCAGCAGGGAAGCCGGGGGGCAAGAGACCCAGTACTTC	CASREAGGQETQYF
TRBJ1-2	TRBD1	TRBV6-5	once	TGTGCCAGCAACCTTCGACAGGGGGACTATGGCTACACCTTC	CASNLRQGDYGYTF
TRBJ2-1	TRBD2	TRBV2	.	TGTGCCAGCAGTGAAGCGGCGGGGGCCTACAATGAGCAGTTCTTC	CASSEAAGAYNEQFF
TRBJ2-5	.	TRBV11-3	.	TGTGCCAGCAGAAACAACCGGGATCGCGAGACCCAGTACTTC	CASRNNRDRETQYF
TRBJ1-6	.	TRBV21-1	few	TGTGCCAGCCCGCCGGGGGACAGGGTCTCACCCCTCCACTTT	CASPPGDRVSPLHF
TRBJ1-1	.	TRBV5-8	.	TGTGCCAGCCTTTGGGGGCGGAACACTGAAGCTTTCTTT	CASLWGRNTEAFF
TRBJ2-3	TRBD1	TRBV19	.	TGTGCCAGTAGTATAGCAGGGGGAACAGATACGCAGTATTTT	CASSIAGGTDTQYF
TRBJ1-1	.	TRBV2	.	TGTGCCAGCAGAGGGGACAATTGGTCTGAAGCTTTCTTT	CASRGDNWSEAFF
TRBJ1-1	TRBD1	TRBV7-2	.	TGTGCCAGCAGATACCGGGACAGGGGACCGAACACTGAAGCTTTCTTT	CASRYRDRGPNTEAFF
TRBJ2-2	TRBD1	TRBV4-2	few	TGTGCCAGCAGCCCCAGGGACAGGGGGCGCCCCGGGGAGCTGTTTTTT	CASSPRDRGRPGELFF
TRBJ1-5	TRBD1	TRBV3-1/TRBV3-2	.	TGTGCCAGCAGCCAGGGACAGGGGAATCAGCCCCAGCATTTT	CASSQGQGNQPQHF
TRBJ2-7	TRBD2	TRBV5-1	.	TGCGCCAGCAGCTTGGCCGCGGGACTAGCGGGCCTCAGCTCCTACGAGCAGTACTTC	CASSLAAGLAGLSSYEQYF
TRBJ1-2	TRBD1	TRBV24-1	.	TGTGCCACCAGTGATTCAGCCACAGGGGCGTCCGGCTATGGCTACACCTTC	CATSDSATGASGYGYTF
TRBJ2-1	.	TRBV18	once	TGTGCCAGCTCACCACCCGGGAAGGCGGGGTACAATGAGCAGTTCTTC	CASSPPGKAGYNEQFF
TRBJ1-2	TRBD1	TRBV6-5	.	TGTGCCAGCAGCCAGGACAGGGTGACTGGCTACACCTTC	CASSQDRVTGYTF